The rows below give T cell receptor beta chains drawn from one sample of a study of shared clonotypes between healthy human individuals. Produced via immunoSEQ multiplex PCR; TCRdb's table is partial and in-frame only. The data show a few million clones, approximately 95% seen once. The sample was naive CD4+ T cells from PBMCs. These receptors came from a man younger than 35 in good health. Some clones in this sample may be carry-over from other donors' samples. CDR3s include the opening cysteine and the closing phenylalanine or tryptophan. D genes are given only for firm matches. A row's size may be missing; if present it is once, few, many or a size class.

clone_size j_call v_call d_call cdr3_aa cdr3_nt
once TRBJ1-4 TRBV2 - CASRTQINEKLFF TGTGCCAGCAGGACGCAGATTAATGAAAAACTGTTTTTT
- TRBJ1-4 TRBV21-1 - CASSRTDSTNEKLFF TGTGCCAGCAGCCGGACAGATAGCACTAATGAAAAACTGTTTTTT
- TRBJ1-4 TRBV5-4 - CASSFGGGYNEKLFF TGTGCCAGCAGCTTTGGAGGGGGTTATAATGAAAAACTGTTTTTT
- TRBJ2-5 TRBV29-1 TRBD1 CSVVYIDRGGETQYF TGCAGCGTAGTATACATAGACAGGGGGGGAGAGACCCAGTACTTC
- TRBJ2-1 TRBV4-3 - CASVQDVPSSYNEQFF TGCGCCAGCGTCCAAGATGTACCGAGCTCCTACAATGAGCAGTTCTTC
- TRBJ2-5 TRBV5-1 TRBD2 CASTKAGLQETQYF TGCGCCAGCACGAAAGCGGGACTCCAAGAGACCCAGTACTTC
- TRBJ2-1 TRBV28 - CASSLSPGQKNYNEQFF TGTGCCAGCAGTTTATCCCCGGGCCAGAAAAACTACAATGAGCAGTTCTTC
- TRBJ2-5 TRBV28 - CATVRGTQYF TGTGCCACCGTAAGGGGGACCCAGTACTTC
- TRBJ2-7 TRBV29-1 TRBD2 CSVGIGGYEQYF TGCAGCGTTGGGATCGGGGGGTACGAGCAGTACTTC
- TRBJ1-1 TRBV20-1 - CSAGGRTEAFF TGCAGTGCTGGGGGGAGGACTGAAGCTTTCTTT
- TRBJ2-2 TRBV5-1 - CASRLELTGELFF TGCGCCAGCAGACTTGAACTAACCGGGGAGCTGTTTTTT